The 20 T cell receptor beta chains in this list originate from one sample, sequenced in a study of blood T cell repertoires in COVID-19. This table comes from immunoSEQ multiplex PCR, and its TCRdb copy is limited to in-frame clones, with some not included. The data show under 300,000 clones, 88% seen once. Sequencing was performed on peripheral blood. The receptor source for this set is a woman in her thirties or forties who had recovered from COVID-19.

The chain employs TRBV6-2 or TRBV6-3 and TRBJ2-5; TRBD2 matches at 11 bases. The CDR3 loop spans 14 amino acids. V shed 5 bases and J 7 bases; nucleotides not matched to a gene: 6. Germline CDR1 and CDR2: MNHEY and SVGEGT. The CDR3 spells CASSLSGGAATQYF. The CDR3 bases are TGTGCCAGCAGTCTTAGCGGGGGGGCGGCGACCCAGTACTTC.

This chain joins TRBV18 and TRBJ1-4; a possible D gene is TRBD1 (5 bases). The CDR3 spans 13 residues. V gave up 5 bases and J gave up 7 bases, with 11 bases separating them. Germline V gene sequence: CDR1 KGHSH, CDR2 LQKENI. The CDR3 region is CASSDSGVEKLFF. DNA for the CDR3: TGTGCCAGCTCAGACAGTGGAGTTGAAAAACTGTTTTTT. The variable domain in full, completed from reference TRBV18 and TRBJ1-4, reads NAGVMQNPRHLVRRRGQEARLRCSPMKGHSHVYWYRQLPEEGLKFMVYLQKENIIDESGMPKERFSAEFPKEGPSILRIQQVVRGDSAAYFCASSDSGVEKLFFGSGTQLSVL.

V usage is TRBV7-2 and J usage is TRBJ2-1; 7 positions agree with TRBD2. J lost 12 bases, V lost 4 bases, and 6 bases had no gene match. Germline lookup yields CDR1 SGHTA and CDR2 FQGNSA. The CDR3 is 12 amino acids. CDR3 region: CASSYGRGGQFF. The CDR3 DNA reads TGTGCCAGCAGCTATGGGAGGGGAGGGCAGTTCTTC.

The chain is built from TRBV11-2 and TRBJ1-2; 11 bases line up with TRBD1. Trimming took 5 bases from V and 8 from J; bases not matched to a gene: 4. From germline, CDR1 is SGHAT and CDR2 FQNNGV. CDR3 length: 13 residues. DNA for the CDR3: TGTGCCAGCAGCCGGACAGGGGGCGCGGGCTACACCTTC. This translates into CASSRTGGAGYTF.

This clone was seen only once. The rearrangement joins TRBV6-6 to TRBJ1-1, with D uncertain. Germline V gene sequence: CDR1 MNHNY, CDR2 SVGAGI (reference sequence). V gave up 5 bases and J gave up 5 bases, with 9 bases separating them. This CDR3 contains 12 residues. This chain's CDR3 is CASSPLRTEAFF. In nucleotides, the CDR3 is TGTGCCAGCAGTCCTCTCCGTACTGAAGCTTTCTTT.

As DNA, the CDR3 is TGCAGCGTTGTACAGGGGTATAATGGCTACACCTTC. The encoded protein is CSVVQGYNGYTF. The chain recombines TRBV29-1 with TRBJ1-2; TRBD1 agrees at 7 bases. The CDR3 extends over 12 amino acids. Germline-derived CDR1 and CDR2 are SQVTM and ANQGSEA. V lost 4 bases and J lost 6; bases outside the gene matches: 5.

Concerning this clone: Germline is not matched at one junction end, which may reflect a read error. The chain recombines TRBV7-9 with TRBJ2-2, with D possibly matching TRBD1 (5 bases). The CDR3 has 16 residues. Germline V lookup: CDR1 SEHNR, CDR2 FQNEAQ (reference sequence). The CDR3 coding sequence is TGTGCCAGCAACTTACTCGGCGACAGGAACACCGGGGAGCTGTTTTTT. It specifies CASNLLGDRNTGELFF. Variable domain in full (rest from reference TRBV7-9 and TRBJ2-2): DTGVSQNPRHKITKRGQNVTFRCDPISEHNRLYWYRQTLGQGPEFLTYFQNEAQLEKSRLLSDRFSAERPKGSFSTLEIQRTEQGDSAMYLCASNLLGDRNTGELFFGEGSRLTVL.

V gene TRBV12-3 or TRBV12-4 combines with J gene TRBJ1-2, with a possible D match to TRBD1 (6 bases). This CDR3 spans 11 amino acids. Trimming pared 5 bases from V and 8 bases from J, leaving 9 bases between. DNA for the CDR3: TGTGCCAGCAGTCAGGGGCAGGGCTACACCTTC. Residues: CASSQGQGYTF.

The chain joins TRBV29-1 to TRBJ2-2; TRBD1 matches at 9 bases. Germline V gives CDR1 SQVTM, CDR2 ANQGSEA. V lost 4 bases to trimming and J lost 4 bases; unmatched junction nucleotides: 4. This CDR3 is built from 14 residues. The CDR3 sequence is CSVGDRAITGELFF. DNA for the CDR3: TGCAGCGTTGGGGACAGGGCAATCACCGGGGAGCTGTTTTTT.

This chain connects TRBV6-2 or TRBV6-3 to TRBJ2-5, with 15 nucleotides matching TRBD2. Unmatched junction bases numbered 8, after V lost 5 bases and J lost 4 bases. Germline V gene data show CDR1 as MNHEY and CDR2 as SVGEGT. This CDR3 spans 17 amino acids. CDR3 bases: TGTGCCAGCAGTGCGGGACTAGCGGGGGGCCCTGGAGAGACCCAGTACTTC. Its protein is CASSAGLAGGPGETQYF.

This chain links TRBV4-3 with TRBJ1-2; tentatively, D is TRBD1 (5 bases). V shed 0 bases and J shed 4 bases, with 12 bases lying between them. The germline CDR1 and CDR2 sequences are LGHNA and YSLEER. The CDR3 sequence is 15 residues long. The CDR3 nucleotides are TGCGCCAGCAGCCAAGAGTGGGGCGCTCCCTATGGCTACACCTTC. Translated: CASSQEWGAPYGYTF.

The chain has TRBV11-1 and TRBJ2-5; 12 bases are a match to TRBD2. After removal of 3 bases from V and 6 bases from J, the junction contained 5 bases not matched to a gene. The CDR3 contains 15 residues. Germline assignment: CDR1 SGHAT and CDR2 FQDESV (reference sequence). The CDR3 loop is CASSFTSGGPKTQYF. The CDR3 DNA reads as TGTGCCAGCAGCTTTACTAGCGGGGGGCCGAAGACCCAGTACTTC.

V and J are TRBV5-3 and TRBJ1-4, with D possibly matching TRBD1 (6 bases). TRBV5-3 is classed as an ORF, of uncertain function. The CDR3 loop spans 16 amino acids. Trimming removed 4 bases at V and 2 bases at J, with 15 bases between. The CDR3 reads CARSKHNRATNEKLFF. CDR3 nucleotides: TGTGCCAGAAGCAAACACAACAGGGCCACTAATGAAAAACTGTTTTTT.

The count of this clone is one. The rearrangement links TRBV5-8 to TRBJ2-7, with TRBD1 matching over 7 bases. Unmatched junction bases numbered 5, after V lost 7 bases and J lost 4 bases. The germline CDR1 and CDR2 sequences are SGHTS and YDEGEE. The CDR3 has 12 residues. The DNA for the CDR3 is TGTGCCAGCCCGACAGGGTTGTACGAGCAGTACTTC. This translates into CASPTGLYEQYF.

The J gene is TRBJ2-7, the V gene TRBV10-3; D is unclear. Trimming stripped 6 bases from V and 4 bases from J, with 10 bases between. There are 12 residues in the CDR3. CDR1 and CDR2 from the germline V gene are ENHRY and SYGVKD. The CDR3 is CAISASSYEQYF. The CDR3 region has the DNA TGTGCCATCAGCGCCTCCAGTTACGAGCAGTACTTC.

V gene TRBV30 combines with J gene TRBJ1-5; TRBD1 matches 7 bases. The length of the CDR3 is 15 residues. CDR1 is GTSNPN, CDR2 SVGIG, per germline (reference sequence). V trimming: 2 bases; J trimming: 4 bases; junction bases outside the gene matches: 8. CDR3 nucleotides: TGTGCCTGGAGTCTTCGGACAGGAGGAAATCAGCCCCAGCATTTT. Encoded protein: CAWSLRTGGNQPQHF. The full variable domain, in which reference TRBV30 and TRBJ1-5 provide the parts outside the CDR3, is SQTIHQWPATLVQPVGSPLSLECTVEGTSNPNLYWYRQAAGRGLQLLFYSVGIGQISSEVPQNLSASRPQDRQFILSSKKLLLSDSGFYLCAWSLRTGGNQPQHFGDGTRLSIL.

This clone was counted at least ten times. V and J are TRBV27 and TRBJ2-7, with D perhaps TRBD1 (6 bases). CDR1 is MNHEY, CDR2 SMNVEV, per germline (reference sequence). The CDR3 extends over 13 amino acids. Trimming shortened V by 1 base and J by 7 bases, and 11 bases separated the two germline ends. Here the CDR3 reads CASSLFRGGEQYF. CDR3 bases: TGTGCCAGCAGTTTATTCAGGGGCGGGGAGCAGTACTTC.

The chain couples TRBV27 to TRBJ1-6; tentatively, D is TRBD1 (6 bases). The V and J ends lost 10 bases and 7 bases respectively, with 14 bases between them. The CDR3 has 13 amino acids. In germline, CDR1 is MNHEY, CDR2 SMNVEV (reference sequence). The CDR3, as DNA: TGTGCCACCCGACAGGATTTCAATTCACCCCTCCACTTT. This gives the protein CATRQDFNSPLHF.

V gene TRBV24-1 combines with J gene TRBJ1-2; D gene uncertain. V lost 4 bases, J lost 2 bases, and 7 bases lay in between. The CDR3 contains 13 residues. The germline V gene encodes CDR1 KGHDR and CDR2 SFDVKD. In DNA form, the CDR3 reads TGTGCCACCAGTGACACAACCAACTATGGCTACACCTTC. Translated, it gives CATSDTTNYGYTF.

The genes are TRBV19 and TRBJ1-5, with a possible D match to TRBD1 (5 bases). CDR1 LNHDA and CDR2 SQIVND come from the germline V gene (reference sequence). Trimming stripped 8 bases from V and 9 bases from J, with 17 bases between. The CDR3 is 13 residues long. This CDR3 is CASAERGGGPQHF. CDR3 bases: TGTGCCAGTGCCGAACGGGGGGGAGGGCCCCAGCATTTT.